Following are 32 T cell receptor beta chains from one sample sequenced in a study of cytomegalovirus exposure and HLA in healthy donors (dated by TCRdb to 2016 to 2017). Libraries were made using the immunoSEQ multiplex PCR assay. A mixture of 60 forward primers for TCR Vbeta segments and 13 reverse primers for TCR Jbeta segments was used in the multiplex PCR. Held by TCRdb, this immuneACCESS table contains in-frame sequences only and omits some clones. Under half of the omission traces to an unresolved V gene where checked; the cause of the rest is unknown. The sample profile shows fewer than 250,000 clones; around 79% of them were found once. The ten largest clones take up around 1.7% of the sample. The sample consisted of PBMCs. The source of these receptors is a man younger than 35 in good health and CMV-seronegative.

V usage is TRBV5-6 and J usage is TRBJ2-1; TRBD2 matches 9 bases. This CDR3 comprises 17 residues. After removal of 3 bases from V and 1 base from J, the junction contained 8 bases not matched to a gene. Per germline, CDR1 SGHDT and CDR2 YYEEEE. The CDR3 is CASSSLLAGISYNEQFF. Written as DNA, the CDR3 is TGTGCCAGCAGCTCGTTGCTAGCGGGAATATCCTACAATGAGCAGTTCTTC.

CDR3 DNA sequence: TGTGCCAGCAGCCAGGGACTAGCGGGGAACAATGAGCAGTTCTTC. This gives the protein CASSQGLAGNNEQFF. The chain recombines TRBV6-5 with TRBJ2-1, with TRBD2 matching 13 bases. The CDR3 covers 15 residues. J was trimmed by 5 bases and V by 6 bases; bases with no gene match: 4. Germline V gene lookup returns CDR1 MNHEY and CDR2 SVGAGI.

The V and J genes are TRBV28 and TRBJ1-2; D gene uncertain. The V end was cut by 2 bases, the J end by 6 bases, with 13 bases between. The CDR3 spans 14 residues. Looked up from germline, CDR1 is MDHEN and CDR2 is SYDVKM. DNA of the CDR3: TGTGCCAGCAGTTTAATAAGTCGGTCGGATGGCTACACCTTC. The encoded protein is CASSLISRSDGYTF.

CDR3 nucleotides: TGTGCCAGCGGTAGGTCCCGGGACAGGGGAGGTGAGCAGTTCTTC. It specifies CASGRSRDRGGEQFF. V gene TRBV6-1 combines with J gene TRBJ2-1; 10 bases match TRBD1. The CDR3 consists of 15 residues. Germline V gene sequence: CDR1 MNHNS, CDR2 SASEGT. Trimming removed 8 bases from V and 9 bases from J; junction bases left unmatched: 13.

The chain combines TRBV4-3 with TRBJ2-7; the D is unclear. Trimming took off 0 bases at V and 4 bases at J, with 4 bases between the two ends. Germline CDR1 is LGHNA and CDR2 is YSLEER. The CDR3 is 12 amino acids. CDR3 loop: CASSQDRYEQYF. The CDR3 coding sequence is TGCGCCAGCAGCCAAGATCGTTACGAGCAGTACTTC.

The chain links TRBV5-1 to TRBJ1-4; TRBD1 agrees at 8 bases. The V gene end was trimmed by 4 bases and the J gene end by 3 bases; junction bases not matched to a gene: 8. The CDR3 has 16 amino acids. Germline loops: CDR1 SGHRS, CDR2 YFSETQ. This CDR3 is CASSIGQGWANEKLFF. The CDR3 coding sequence is TGCGCCAGCAGCATCGGACAGGGATGGGCTAATGAAAAACTGTTTTTT.

The chain links TRBV6-5 to TRBJ1-4; D uncertain. CDR1 is MNHEY, CDR2 SVGAGI, per germline. CDR3 length: 14 residues. The V gene lost 6 bases and the J gene lost 6 bases, with 14 bases spanning the gap. CDR3 DNA: TGTGCCAGCAGGCCCGGGTCGGGGTATGAAAAACTGTTTTTT. This translates into CASRPGSGYEKLFF.

This clone was detected a few times. Here the CDR3 reads CASSLGTTLADGTDTQYF. The DNA for the CDR3 is TGTGCCAGCAGCTTAGGGACTACCCTGGCAGACGGCACAGATACGCAGTATTTT. The chain joins TRBV7-9 to TRBJ2-3, with D tentatively TRBD2 (6 bases). Germline-derived CDR1 and CDR2 are SEHNR and FQNEAQ (reference sequence). The length of the CDR3 is 18 residues. V was pared by 1 base and J by 1 base, with 18 bases between.

The chain has TRBV18 and TRBJ2-1, with TRBD2 as a possible D gene (5 bases). In germline, CDR1 is KGHSH, CDR2 LQKENI. The CDR3 runs 13 residues. V dropped 0 bases and J dropped 9 bases, with 9 bases sitting between them. CDR3 DNA sequence: TGTGCCAGCTCACCACCGCGGGTTCCTGAGCAGTTCTTC. Protein sequence: CASSPPRVPEQFF. The full variable domain, its missing parts supplied by reference TRBV18 and TRBJ2-1, is NAGVMQNPRHLVRRRGQEARLRCSPMKGHSHVYWYRQLPEEGLKFMVYLQKENIIDESGMPKERFSAEFPKEGPSILRIQQVVRGDSAAYFCASSPPRVPEQFFGPGTRLTVL.

V gene TRBV18 combines with J gene TRBJ2-7; D call uncertain. The CDR3 has 11 residues. V was trimmed by 5 bases and J by 2 bases, leaving 4 bases between them. In germline, CDR1 is KGHSH, CDR2 LQKENI. The CDR3 nucleotides read TGTGCCAGCTCAAGCCCCTACGAGCAGTACTTC. This gives the protein CASSSPYEQYF.

This chain joins TRBV9 and TRBJ2-7, with 13 positions matching TRBD2. The CDR3 loop spans 17 amino acids. Losses at the gene ends were 4 bases for V and 1 base for J; bases not matched to a gene: 8. Germline-derived CDR1 and CDR2 are SGDLS and YYNGEE. The CDR3 coding sequence is TGTGCCAGCAGCTTATCCCCGGGACTAGCGGGATCCTACGAGCAGTACTTC. It translates to CASSLSPGLAGSYEQYF.

The chain links TRBV27 to TRBJ2-7, with TRBD1 identical over 7 bases. Germline-derived CDR1 and CDR2 are MNHEY and SMNVEV (reference sequence). The CDR3 covers 15 residues. Unmatched junction bases numbered 11, after V lost 6 bases and J lost 3 bases. In nucleotides, the CDR3 is TGTGCCAGCAGCCCCCTTGGACAGGCTAGCTACGAGCAGTACTTC. Protein product: CASSPLGQASYEQYF.

The chain employs TRBV5-1 and TRBJ2-2, with 8 bases matching TRBD2. CDR1 and CDR2 from the germline V gene are SGHRS and YFSETQ. Unmatched junction bases numbered 11, after V lost 6 bases and J lost 7 bases. The CDR3 runs to 15 residues. CDR3 amino acids: CASNSGLVSVGELFF. DNA of the CDR3: TGCGCCAGCAATTCGGGACTAGTGTCGGTCGGGGAGCTGTTTTTT. Variable domain in full (rest from reference TRBV5-1 and TRBJ2-2): KAGVTQTPRYLIKTRGQQVTLSCSPISGHRSVSWYQQTPGQGLQFLFEYFSETQRNKGNFPGRFSGRQFSNSRSEMNVSTLELGDSALYLCASNSGLVSVGELFFGEGSRLTVL.

The rearrangement links TRBV6-1 to TRBJ1-1, with no clear D. Per germline, CDR1 MNHNS and CDR2 SASEGT. The CDR3 is 15 residues long. Trimming stripped 6 bases from V and 6 bases from J, with 20 bases between. CDR3 amino acids: CASRGSGGLRSEAFF. CDR3 DNA: TGTGCCAGCAGAGGGAGCGGAGGGTTAAGGTCTGAAGCTTTCTTT.

This clone showed up just a few times. CDR3 sequence (DNA): TGTGGAGTGGGGGCGAACACTGAAGCTTTCTTT. Translation: CGVGANTEAFF. V usage is TRBV30 and J usage is TRBJ1-1; tentative D call: TRBD1 (6 bases). This CDR3 contains 11 residues. The germline gives CDR1 GTSNPN, CDR2 SVGIG (reference sequence).

The V gene is TRBV12-2, the J gene TRBJ1-2. TRBV12-2 is a pseudogene locus. This CDR3 comprises 15 residues. The CDR3 spells CASRFTRGSNYGYTF. CDR3 nucleotides: TGTGCAAGTCGCTTTACCCGGGGATCTAACTATGGCTACACCTTC.

V and J are TRBV30 and TRBJ1-1; 9 positions match TRBD1. J lost 2 bases, V lost 0 bases, and 13 bases had no gene match. The germline V gene has CDR1 GTSNPN and CDR2 SVGIG (reference sequence). The CDR3 extends over 18 amino acids. This CDR3 is CAWSVWSAQGAGNTEAFF. CDR3 DNA: TGTGCCTGGAGTGTCTGGTCCGCACAGGGGGCTGGAAACACTGAAGCTTTCTTT.

The rearrangement uses TRBV5-1 and TRBJ2-2, with TRBD1 matching 11 bases. This CDR3 is built from 15 residues. V shed 4 bases, J shed 6 bases, and the junction held 5 bases outside the gene matches. The germline V gene has CDR1 SGHRS and CDR2 YFSETQ. The CDR3 nucleotides are TGCGCCAGCAGCCCCGGGACAGGGGGGCCCGGGGAGCTGTTTTTT. Translated: CASSPGTGGPGELFF.

This clone has a handful of counts. This chain uses TRBV7-8 with TRBJ1-1; possible D gene TRBD1, 6 bases. The V end was cut by 5 bases, the J end by 3 bases, with 10 bases between. CDR1 and CDR2 from the germline V gene are SGHVS and FQNEAQ. The CDR3 covers 13 residues. In nucleotides, the CDR3 is TGTGCCAGCAGCCTCAACAGGGACACTGAAGCTTTCTTT. Its translation is CASSLNRDTEAFF. The whole variable domain, remainder taken from reference TRBV7-8 and TRBJ1-1, is GAGVSQSPRYKVAKRGQDVALRCDPISGHVSLFWYQQALGQGPEFLTYFQNEAQLDKSGLPSDRFFAERPEGSVSTLKIQRTQQEDSAVYLCASSLNRDTEAFFGQGTRLTVV.

This chain joins TRBV19 and TRBJ1-1; the D gene is possibly TRBD1 (6 bases). The V end lost 3 bases, the J end lost 2 bases, and 16 bases lay between the germline ends. The CDR3 extends over 16 amino acids. Germline CDR1 and CDR2: LNHDA and SQIVND (reference sequence). CDR3 sequence (DNA): TGTGCCAGTAGTATCCAAAGCCCGACAGGCAACACTGAAGCTTTCTTT. Translated: CASSIQSPTGNTEAFF.

The chain couples TRBV14 to TRBJ2-3, with 9 positions matching TRBD2. The germline gives CDR1 SGHDN, CDR2 FVKESK. The CDR3 runs 16 residues. The V gene end was trimmed by 1 base and the J gene end by 4 bases; junction bases not matched to a gene: 6. CDR3 coding DNA: TGTGCCAGCAGCCAAGCTCCGGGACTAGCAGCAGATACGCAGTATTTT. Amino acid sequence: CASSQAPGLAADTQYF.

In this sample, this clone turned up a few times. The junction shows a germline mismatch at one end, possibly a read error. The J gene is TRBJ1-4, the V gene TRBV5-5; D perhaps matches TRBD1 (6 bases). This CDR3 spans 13 amino acids. Germline CDR1 SGHKS, CDR2 YYEKEE (reference sequence). The CDR3 coding sequence is TGTGCCAGCAGCTTGGCAGGGGACCGATCCCAGCTTTTT. This translates into CASSLAGDRSQLF.

V gene TRBV27 combines with J gene TRBJ2-6, with no clear D. The length of the CDR3 is 15 residues. CDR1 and CDR2 from the germline V gene are MNHEY and SMNVEV (reference sequence). V dropped 3 bases and J dropped 0 bases, with 6 bases sitting between them. The CDR3 protein is CASSFLPSGANVLTF. CDR3 nucleotides: TGTGCCAGCAGTTTCCTCCCCTCTGGGGCCAACGTCCTGACTTTC. Supplemented by reference TRBV27 and TRBJ2-6, the full variable domain reads EAQVTQNPRYLITVTGKKLTVTCSQNMNHEYMSWYRQDPGLGLRQIYYSMNVEVTDKGDVPEGYKVSRKEKRNFPLILESPSPNQTSLYFCASSFLPSGANVLTFGAGSRLTVL.

This clone has only a few counts. CDR3: CASSWSRAVNTEAFF. CDR3 coding DNA: TGTGCCAGCAGCTGGTCCAGGGCAGTGAACACTGAAGCTTTCTTT. The chain joins TRBV7-2 to TRBJ1-1; D may be TRBD1 (5 bases). CDR3 size: 15 residues. With 4 bases removed from V and 0 bases from J, the gap between germline ends came to 12 bases. CDR1 and CDR2 (germline): SGHTA, FQGNSA.

The chain couples TRBV7-8 to TRBJ1-6; weak D call: TRBD1 (5 bases). Germline-derived CDR1 and CDR2 are SGHVS and FQNEAQ. The CDR3 extends over 17 amino acids. The V end lost 5 bases, the J end lost 10 bases, and 24 bases lay between the germline ends. CDR3 in amino acids: CASSPYHGDLGGSPLHF. CDR3 nucleotides: TGTGCCAGCAGCCCCTATCATGGGGACCTCGGAGGGTCACCCCTCCACTTT.

The V call is TRBV19, the J call TRBJ1-5; the match to TRBD1 covers 10 bases. The junction had 5 bases not matched to a gene; V was cut back by 6 bases and J by 6 bases. This CDR3 is 14 amino acids long. The germline gives CDR1 LNHDA, CDR2 SQIVND (reference sequence). The CDR3 coding sequence is TGTGCCAGTAGCGGGACAGGGGCTACTCAGCCCCAGCATTTT. It encodes CASSGTGATQPQHF. The full variable domain, in which reference TRBV19 and TRBJ1-5 provide the parts outside the CDR3, is DGGITQSPKYLFRKEGQNVTLSCEQNLNHDAMYWYRQDPGQGLRLIYYSQIVNDFQKGDIAEGYSVSREKKESFPLTVTSAQKNPTAFYLCASSGTGATQPQHFGDGTRLSIL.

The chain has TRBV27 and TRBJ2-1; D is unresolved. Germline loops: CDR1 MNHEY, CDR2 SMNVEV (reference sequence). This CDR3 has 15 residues. V was shortened by 4 bases and J by 0 bases, with 10 bases between the two germline ends. The CDR3 spells CASSYKPVSYNEQFF. CDR3 sequence (DNA): TGTGCCAGCAGTTATAAACCGGTCTCCTACAATGAGCAGTTCTTC.

V gene TRBV27 combines with J gene TRBJ2-7; D may be TRBD1 (5 bases). CDR1 and CDR2 (germline): MNHEY, SMNVEV (reference sequence). The CDR3 runs 14 residues. Trimming removed 3 bases from V and 2 bases from J, with 11 bases in between. The CDR3, as DNA: TGTGCCAGCAGTTTCCAGGGTACAGCCTACGAGCAGTACTTC. This encodes CASSFQGTAYEQYF.

The V call is TRBV12-5, the J call TRBJ1-5, with 7 bases lining up with TRBD1. The CDR3 consists of 14 residues. The ends lost 1 base at V and 4 bases at J; junction bases unmatched: 1. Germline lookup yields CDR1 LGHNT and CDR2 FRNRAP. CDR3: CASGLGTGNQPQHF. The CDR3 DNA reads TGTGCTAGTGGTTTGGGGACAGGAAATCAGCCCCAGCATTTT. Looking up the rest from reference TRBV12-5 and TRBJ1-5 gives the full variable domain: DARVTQTPRHKVTEMGQEVTMRCQPILGHNTVFWYRQTMMQGLELLAYFRNRAPLDDSGMPKDRFSAEMPDATLATLKIQPSEPRDSAVYFCASGLGTGNQPQHFGDGTRLSIL.

This sequence joins TRBV19 and TRBJ1-6, with D maybe TRBD1 (6 bases). CDR3 size: 15 residues. Deletions cut 4 bases from V and 0 bases from J, with 7 bases between. The germline V gene has CDR1 LNHDA and CDR2 SQIVND (reference sequence). CDR3 loop: CASSTGDSYNSPLHF. CDR3 coding DNA: TGTGCCAGTAGTACAGGGGACTCCTATAATTCACCCCTCCACTTT.

This chain connects TRBV7-8 to TRBJ1-1; no definite D call. The V gene's germline CDR1 is SGHVS and CDR2 FQNEAQ. Trimming cost V 6 bases and J 1 base, with 18 bases left between them. The CDR3 contains 16 residues. The CDR3 reads CASSYRIPGPNTEAFF. The DNA for the CDR3 is TGTGCCAGCAGTTATCGAATTCCAGGTCCGAACACTGAAGCTTTCTTT.

The CDR3 nucleotides read TGTGCCTGGAGTCCGATAAGCGGGGGGTGGCTCTCTAGCACAGATACGCAGTATTTT. This sequence encodes CAWSPISGGWLSSTDTQYF. V usage is TRBV30 and J usage is TRBJ2-3; 9 positions match TRBD2. The germline V gene has CDR1 GTSNPN and CDR2 SVGIG (reference sequence). J gave up 0 bases and V 2 bases, and 15 bases lay outside the gene matches. The CDR3 spans 19 residues. The full variable domain, its missing parts supplied by reference TRBV30 and TRBJ2-3, is SQTIHQWPATLVQPVGSPLSLECTVEGTSNPNLYWYRQAAGRGLQLLFYSVGIGQISSEVPQNLSASRPQDRQFILSSKKLLLSDSGFYLCAWSPISGGWLSSTDTQYFGPGTRLTVL.